This is a list of T cell receptor beta chains from one sample in a study of blood T cell repertoires in COVID-19. Produced via immunoSEQ multiplex PCR; TCRdb's table is partial and in-frame only. The table includes about 170,000 clones, 70% to 85% detected once. Specimen: peripheral blood. These receptor sequences come from a man between 60 and 70 years old who had recovered from COVID-19. The CDR3 runs from the conserved cysteine through the conserved F or W. D genes are given only for firm matches. Expanded clones get a size class; other rows say once, few or many, or leave the size out.

abundance,v_gene,d_gene,len,j_gene,CDR3aa,CDR3nt
-,TRBV4-3,-,15,TRBJ2-1,CASSHGRVFHNEQFF,TGCGCCAGCAGCCATGGCCGGGTATTCCACAATGAGCAGTTCTTC
-,TRBV6-4,-,12,TRBJ1-2,CASSDQGYGYTF,TGTGCCAGCAGTGATCAGGGTTATGGCTACACCTTC
-,TRBV5-1,TRBD2,18,TRBJ2-6,CASSSTAGGTSGANVLTF,TGCGCCAGCAGCTCAACAGCGGGGGGGACCTCTGGGGCCAACGTCCTGACTTTC
-,TRBV2,-,12,TRBJ1-2,CASNRDGYGYTF,TGTGCCAGCAACAGGGACGGGTATGGCTACACCTTC
few,TRBV2,TRBD1,15,TRBJ2-1,CATRPGTGANNEQFF,TGTGCCACCCGGCCAGGGACAGGGGCCAACAATGAGCAGTTCTTC
-,TRBV6-5,TRBD2,14,TRBJ2-5,CASTRPGLQETQYF,TGTGCCAGTACTCGACCGGGACTACAAGAGACCCAGTACTTC
-,TRBV10-3,TRBD2,12,TRBJ2-7,CAISDGEGEQYF,TGTGCCATCAGTGACGGGGAGGGTGAGCAGTACTTC
-,TRBV27,-,15,TRBJ2-7,CASTRVDGGRYEQYF,TGTGCCAGCACCCGGGTGGACGGGGGGCGCTACGAGCAGTACTTC
-,TRBV7-2,TRBD1,16,TRBJ2-7,CASSSNRGGVAYEQYF,TGTGCCAGCAGCTCAAACAGGGGTGGGGTGGCCTACGAGCAGTACTTC
once,TRBV5-5,TRBD1,16,TRBJ2-1,CASSLAGTDSYNEQFF,TGTGCCAGCAGCTTGGCCGGGACAGACTCCTACAATGAGCAGTTCTTC
-,TRBV14,TRBD2,14,TRBJ2-3,CASRLAGLSDTQYF,TGTGCCAGCAGACTAGCGGGGTTGTCAGATACGCAGTATTTT